This TCR beta chain was identified in a study of T cell responses to AZD1222 COVID-19 vaccine. Clones were read by immunoSEQ multiplex PCR, and TCRdb kept only the in-frame ones, dropping some. The table records roughly 160,000 clones, 88% of them present only once. Germline CDR1 reads SGHRS; CDR2 reads YFSETQ. The germline V and J ends were trimmed by 0 bases and 0 bases, with 4 bases remaining between them. The CDR3 covers 14 residues. V is TRBV5-1 and J is TRBJ1-3; D uncertain. Sequencing used peripheral blood, obtained on day 0 of AZD1222 vaccination. This clonotype was sampled from an adult in good health. The CDR3 DNA reads as TGCGCCAGCAGCTTGGGGGACTCTGGAAACACCATATATTTT. Its translation is CASSLGDSGNTIYF.